One TCR beta chain is described in this entry. CDR3 length: 17 amino acids. Germline lookup yields CDR1 SGHTA and CDR2 FQGNSA. V dropped 5 bases and J dropped 2 bases, with 19 bases sitting between them. The sample comes from a study of control samples from healthy donors and cancer patients. Measured with immunoSEQ multiplex PCR; TCRdb has only the in-frame clones, and not every one. The sample has more than 95,000 clones; around 87% are singletons. This chain uses TRBV7-2 with TRBJ1-3, with D tentatively TRBD1 (6 bases). Sample: blood. The clonotype comes from a man in his sixties in good health. The CDR3 coding sequence is TGTGCCAGCAGCCGGGAGTCAGGGGTTGCTACTGGAAACACCATATATTTT. Encoded protein: CASSRESGVATGNTIYF. Looking up the rest from reference TRBV7-2 and TRBJ1-3 gives the full variable domain: GAGVSQSPSNKVTEKGKDVELRCDPISGHTALYWYRQSLGQGLEFLIYFQGNSAPDKSGLPSDRFSAERTGGSVSTLTIQRTQQEDSAVYLCASSRESGVATGNTIYFGEGSWLTVV.